This T cell receptor (beta chain) was sequenced for a study of T cell responses to AZD1222 COVID-19 vaccine. For the study at large: Pooling covered second doses at about 4 or about 12 weeks. Study-wide points: Following two doses of AZD1222, Spike-specific TCR breadth and depth rose. Donors were mostly white British, more females; clonal diversity possibly underestimated. Repertoires in all cases were sampled only once the peak T cell response had passed.

Trimming removed 8 bases from V and 7 bases from J, with 26 bases in between. Germline values: CDR1 SNHLY, CDR2 FYNNEI. This CDR3 comprises 17 residues. As to this clone: The antigen remains undetermined.

Profiled with immunoSEQ multiplex PCR; TCRdb holds only in-frame clones, not every one. This sample has 86,000 or so clones; 90% occur once, and the top ten carry approximately 3%. This clonotype was sampled from an adult in good health. This specimen consisted of peripheral blood, obtained on day 0 of AZD1222 vaccination. This chain joins TRBV2 and TRBJ2-2; D is unresolved. The CDR3 sequence is CASDPRAAQTMSGELFF. CDR3 sequence (DNA): TGTGCCAGCGACCCCCGCGCGGCGCAGACAATGAGCGGGGAGCTGTTTTTT.